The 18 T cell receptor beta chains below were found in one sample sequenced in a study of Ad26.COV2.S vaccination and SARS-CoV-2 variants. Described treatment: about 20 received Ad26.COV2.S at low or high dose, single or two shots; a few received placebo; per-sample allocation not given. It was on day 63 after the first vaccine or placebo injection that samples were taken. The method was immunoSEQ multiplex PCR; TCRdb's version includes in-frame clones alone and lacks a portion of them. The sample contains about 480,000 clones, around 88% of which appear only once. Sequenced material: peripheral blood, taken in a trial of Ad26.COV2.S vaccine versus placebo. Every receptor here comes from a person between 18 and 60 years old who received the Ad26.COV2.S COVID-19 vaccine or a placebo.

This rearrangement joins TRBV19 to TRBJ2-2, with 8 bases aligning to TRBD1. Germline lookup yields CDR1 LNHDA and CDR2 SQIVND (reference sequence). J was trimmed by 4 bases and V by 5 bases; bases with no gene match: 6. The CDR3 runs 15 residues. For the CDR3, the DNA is TGTGCCAGTAGTTTCAGGGGGCGCAGCACCGGGGAGCTGTTTTTT. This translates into CASSFRGRSTGELFF.

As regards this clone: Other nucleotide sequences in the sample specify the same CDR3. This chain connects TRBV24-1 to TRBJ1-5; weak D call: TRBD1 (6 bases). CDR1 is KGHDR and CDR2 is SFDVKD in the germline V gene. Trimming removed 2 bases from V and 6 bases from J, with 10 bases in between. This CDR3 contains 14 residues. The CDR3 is CATSDSGVGQPQHF. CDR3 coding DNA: TGTGCCACCAGTGATTCAGGGGTAGGTCAGCCCCAGCATTTT.

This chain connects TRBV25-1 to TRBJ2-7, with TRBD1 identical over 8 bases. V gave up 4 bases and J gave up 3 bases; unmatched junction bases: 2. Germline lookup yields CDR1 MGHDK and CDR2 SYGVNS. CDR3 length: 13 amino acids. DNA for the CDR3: TGTGCCAGCAGTGGGACAGGGAGCTACGAGCAGTACTTC. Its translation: CASSGTGSYEQYF.

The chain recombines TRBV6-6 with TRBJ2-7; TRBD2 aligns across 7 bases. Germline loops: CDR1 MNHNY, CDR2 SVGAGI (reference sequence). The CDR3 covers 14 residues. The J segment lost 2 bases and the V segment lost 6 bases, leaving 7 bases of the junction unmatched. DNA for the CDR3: TGTGCCAGCAGACCTAGCGGACCCACCTACGAGCAGTACTTC. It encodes CASRPSGPTYEQYF.

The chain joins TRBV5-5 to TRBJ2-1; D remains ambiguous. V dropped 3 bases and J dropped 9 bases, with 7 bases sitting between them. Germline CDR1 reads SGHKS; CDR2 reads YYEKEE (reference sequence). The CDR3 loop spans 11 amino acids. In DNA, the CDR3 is TGTGCCAGCAGCTCCCTAACTGAGCAGTTCTTC. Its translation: CASSSLTEQFF. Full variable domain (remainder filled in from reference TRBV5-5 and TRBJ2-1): DAGVTQSPTHLIKTRGQQVTLRCSPISGHKSVSWYQQVLGQGPQFIFQYYEKEERGRGNFPDRFSARQFPNYSSELNVNALLLGDSALYLCASSSLTEQFFGPGTRLTVL.

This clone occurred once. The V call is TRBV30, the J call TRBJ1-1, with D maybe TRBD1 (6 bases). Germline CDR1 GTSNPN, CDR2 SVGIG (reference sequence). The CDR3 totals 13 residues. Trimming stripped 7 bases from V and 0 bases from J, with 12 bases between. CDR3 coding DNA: TGTGCCTTTAGGACAGCTTTGAACACTGAAGCTTTCTTT. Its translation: CAFRTALNTEAFF.

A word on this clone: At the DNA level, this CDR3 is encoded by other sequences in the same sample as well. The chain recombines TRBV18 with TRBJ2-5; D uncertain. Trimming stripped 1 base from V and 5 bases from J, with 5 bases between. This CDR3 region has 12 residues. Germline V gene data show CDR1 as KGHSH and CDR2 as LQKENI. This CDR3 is CASSPLSETQYF. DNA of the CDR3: TGTGCCAGCTCACCACTCTCGGAGACCCAGTACTTC.

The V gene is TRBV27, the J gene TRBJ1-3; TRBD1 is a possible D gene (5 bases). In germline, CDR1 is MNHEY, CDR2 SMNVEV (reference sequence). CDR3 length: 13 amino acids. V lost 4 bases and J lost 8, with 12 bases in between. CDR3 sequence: CASSSTERDTIYF. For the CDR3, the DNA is TGTGCCAGCAGTTCGACAGAGAGGGACACCATATATTTT.

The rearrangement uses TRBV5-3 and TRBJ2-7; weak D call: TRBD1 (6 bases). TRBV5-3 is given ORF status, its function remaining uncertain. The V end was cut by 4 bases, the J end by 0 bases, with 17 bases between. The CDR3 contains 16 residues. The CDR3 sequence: CARSEDDRRYSYEQYF. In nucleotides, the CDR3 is TGTGCCAGAAGCGAGGACGACAGGAGGTACTCCTACGAGCAGTACTTC.

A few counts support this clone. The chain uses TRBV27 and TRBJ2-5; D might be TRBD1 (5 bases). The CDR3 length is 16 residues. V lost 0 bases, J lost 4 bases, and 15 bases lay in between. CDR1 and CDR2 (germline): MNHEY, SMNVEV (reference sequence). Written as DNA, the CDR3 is TGTGCCAGCAGTTTATCGATAGGGGCCACTGCAGAGACCCAGTACTTC. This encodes CASSLSIGATAETQYF.

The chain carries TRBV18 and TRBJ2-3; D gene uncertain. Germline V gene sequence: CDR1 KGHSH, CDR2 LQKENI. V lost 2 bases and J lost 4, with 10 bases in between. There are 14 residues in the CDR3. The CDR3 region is CASSPGVRADTQYF. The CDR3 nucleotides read TGTGCCAGCTCACCAGGGGTTCGGGCAGATACGCAGTATTTT.

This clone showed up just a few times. CDR3 amino acids: CASSSSTGVSGIGELFF. The CDR3 nucleotides read TGTGCCAGCAGTTCCTCGACAGGGGTCTCTGGGATCGGGGAGCTGTTTTTT. This chain links TRBV27 with TRBJ2-2; 8 positions agree with TRBD1. The germline V gene has CDR1 MNHEY and CDR2 SMNVEV (reference sequence). The CDR3 covers 17 residues. With 4 bases clipped from V and 7 bases from J, the junction kept 14 bases outside the gene matches.

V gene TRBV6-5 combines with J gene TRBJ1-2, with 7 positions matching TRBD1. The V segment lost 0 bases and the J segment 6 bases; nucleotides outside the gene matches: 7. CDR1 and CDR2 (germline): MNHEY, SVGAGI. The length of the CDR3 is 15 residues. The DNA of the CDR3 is TGTGCCAGCAGTTACTCGGGCAGGGGGACGGATGGCTACACCTTC. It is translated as CASSYSGRGTDGYTF.

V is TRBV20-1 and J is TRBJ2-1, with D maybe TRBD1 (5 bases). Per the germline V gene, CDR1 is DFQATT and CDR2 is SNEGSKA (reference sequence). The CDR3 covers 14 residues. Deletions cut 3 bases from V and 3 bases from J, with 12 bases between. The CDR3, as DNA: TGCAGTGCTAGTTGGGCTAGGGGCTACAATGAGCAGTTCTTC. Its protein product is CSASWARGYNEQFF.

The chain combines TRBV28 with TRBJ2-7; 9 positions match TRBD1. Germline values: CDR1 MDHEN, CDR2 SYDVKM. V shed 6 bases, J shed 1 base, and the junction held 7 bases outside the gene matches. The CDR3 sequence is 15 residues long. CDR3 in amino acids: CASRLLGQGSYEQYF. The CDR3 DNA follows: TGTGCCAGCAGACTGCTGGGACAGGGTTCCTACGAGCAGTACTTC.

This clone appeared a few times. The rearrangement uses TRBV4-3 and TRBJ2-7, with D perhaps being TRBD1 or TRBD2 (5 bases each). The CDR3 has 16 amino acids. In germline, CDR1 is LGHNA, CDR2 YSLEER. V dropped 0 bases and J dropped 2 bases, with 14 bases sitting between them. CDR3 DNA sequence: TGCGCCAGCAGCCAAGATCTCGGGGCAGGGCCCTACGAGCAGTACTTC. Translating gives CASSQDLGAGPYEQYF.

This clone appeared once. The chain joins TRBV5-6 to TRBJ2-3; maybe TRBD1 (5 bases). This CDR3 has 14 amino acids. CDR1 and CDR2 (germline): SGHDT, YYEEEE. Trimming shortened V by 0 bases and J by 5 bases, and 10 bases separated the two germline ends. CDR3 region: CASSLGTILDTQYF. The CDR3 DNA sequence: TGTGCCAGCAGCTTGGGGACAATCCTAGATACGCAGTATTTT.

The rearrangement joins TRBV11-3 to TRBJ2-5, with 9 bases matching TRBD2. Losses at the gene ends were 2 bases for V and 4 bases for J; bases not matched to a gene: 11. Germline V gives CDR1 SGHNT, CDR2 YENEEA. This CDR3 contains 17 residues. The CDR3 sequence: CASSLRGAGGGGETQYF. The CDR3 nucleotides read TGTGCCAGCAGCTTAAGGGGAGCGGGAGGTGGGGGAGAGACCCAGTACTTC.